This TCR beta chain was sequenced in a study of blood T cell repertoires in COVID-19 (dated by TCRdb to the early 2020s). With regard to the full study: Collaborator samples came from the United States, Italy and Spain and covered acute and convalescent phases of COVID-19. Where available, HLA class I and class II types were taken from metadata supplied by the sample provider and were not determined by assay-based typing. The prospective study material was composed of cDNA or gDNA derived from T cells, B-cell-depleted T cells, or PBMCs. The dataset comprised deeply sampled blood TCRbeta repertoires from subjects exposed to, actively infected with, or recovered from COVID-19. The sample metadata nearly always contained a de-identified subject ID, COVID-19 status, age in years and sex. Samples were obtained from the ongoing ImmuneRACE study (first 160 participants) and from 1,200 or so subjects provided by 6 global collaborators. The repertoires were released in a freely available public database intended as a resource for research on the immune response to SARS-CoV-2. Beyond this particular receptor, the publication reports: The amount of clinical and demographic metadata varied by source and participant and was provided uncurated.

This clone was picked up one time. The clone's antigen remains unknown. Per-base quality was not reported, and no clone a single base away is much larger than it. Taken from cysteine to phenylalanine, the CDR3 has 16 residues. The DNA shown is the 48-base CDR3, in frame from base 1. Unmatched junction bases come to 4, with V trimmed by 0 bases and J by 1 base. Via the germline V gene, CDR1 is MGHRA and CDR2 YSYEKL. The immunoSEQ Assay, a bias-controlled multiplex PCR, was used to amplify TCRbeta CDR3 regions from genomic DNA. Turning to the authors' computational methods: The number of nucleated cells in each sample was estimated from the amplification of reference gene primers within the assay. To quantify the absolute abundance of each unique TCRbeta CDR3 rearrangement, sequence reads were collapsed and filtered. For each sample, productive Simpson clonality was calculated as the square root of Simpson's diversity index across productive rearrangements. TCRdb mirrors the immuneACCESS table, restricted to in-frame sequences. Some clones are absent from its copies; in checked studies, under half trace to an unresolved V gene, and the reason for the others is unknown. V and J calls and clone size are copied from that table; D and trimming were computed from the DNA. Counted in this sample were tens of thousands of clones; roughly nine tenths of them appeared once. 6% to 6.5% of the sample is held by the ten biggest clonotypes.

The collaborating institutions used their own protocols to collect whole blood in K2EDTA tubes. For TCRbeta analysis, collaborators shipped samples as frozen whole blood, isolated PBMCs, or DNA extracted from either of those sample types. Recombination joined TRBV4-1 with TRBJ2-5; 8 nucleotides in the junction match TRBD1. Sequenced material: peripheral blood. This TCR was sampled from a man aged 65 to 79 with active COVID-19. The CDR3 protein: CASSQEQGAIQETQYF. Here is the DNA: TGCGCCAGCAGCCAAGAGCAGGGGGCGATCCAAGAGACCCAGTACTTC.